These 5 T cell receptor beta chains originate from one sample sequenced in a study of blood T cell repertoires in COVID-19. Sequenced by immunoSEQ multiplex PCR; TCRdb stores in-frame clones only, minus some. The data show 250,000 to 350,000 clones, 75% to 90% seen once. The sequencing sample was made of peripheral blood. These receptors all stem from a woman aged 45-60 years with COVID-19, enrolled during active disease.

The chain has TRBV11-2 and TRBJ2-1; D gene unclear. V dropped 5 bases and J dropped 4 bases, with 12 bases sitting between them. Germline loops: CDR1 SGHAT, CDR2 FQNNGV. There are 14 residues in the CDR3. The CDR3: CASSQISTYNEQFF. CDR3 DNA sequence: TGTGCCAGCAGCCAAATATCAACTTACAATGAGCAGTTCTTC.

The V and J genes are TRBV5-4 and TRBJ2-5, with 8 bases fitting TRBD2. Trimming took 1 base from V and 5 from J; bases not matched to a gene: 7. The germline V gene has CDR1 SGHNT and CDR2 YYREEE (reference sequence). This CDR3 spans 15 amino acids. The CDR3 DNA reads TGTGCCAGCAGCTTGATGCGGGAGCGGGGGGAGACCCAGTACTTC. Translating it yields CASSLMRERGETQYF.

CDR3: CASSLASTGELFF. CDR3 nucleotides: TGCGCCAGCAGCTTAGCTAGCACCGGGGAGCTGTTTTTT. This chain uses TRBV5-1 with TRBJ2-2; D gene unclear. Trimming shortened V by 2 bases and J by 4 bases, and 6 bases separated the two germline ends. The germline V gene has CDR1 SGHRS and CDR2 YFSETQ. The CDR3 runs 13 residues.

The CDR3 nucleotides are TGTGCCAGCAGCTTTGACAGCTACACTGAAGCTTTCTTT. It codes for CASSFDSYTEAFF. V gene TRBV6-5 combines with J gene TRBJ1-1; D may be TRBD1 (5 bases). The germline V gene has CDR1 MNHEY and CDR2 SVGAGI. The CDR3 consists of 13 residues. The ends were cut back, 6 bases at V and 3 bases at J, with 11 bases in the middle.

The J gene is TRBJ2-2, the V gene TRBV19; 7 nucleotides agree with TRBD2. The CDR3 loop spans 14 amino acids. V was pared by 4 bases and J by 2 bases, with 1 base of the junction left unmatched. Germline V gene lookup returns CDR1 LNHDA and CDR2 SQIVND (reference sequence). CDR3 DNA sequence: TGTGCCAGTAGTAGCGGGAGAAACACCGGGGAGCTGTTTTTT. It translates to CASSSGRNTGELFF.